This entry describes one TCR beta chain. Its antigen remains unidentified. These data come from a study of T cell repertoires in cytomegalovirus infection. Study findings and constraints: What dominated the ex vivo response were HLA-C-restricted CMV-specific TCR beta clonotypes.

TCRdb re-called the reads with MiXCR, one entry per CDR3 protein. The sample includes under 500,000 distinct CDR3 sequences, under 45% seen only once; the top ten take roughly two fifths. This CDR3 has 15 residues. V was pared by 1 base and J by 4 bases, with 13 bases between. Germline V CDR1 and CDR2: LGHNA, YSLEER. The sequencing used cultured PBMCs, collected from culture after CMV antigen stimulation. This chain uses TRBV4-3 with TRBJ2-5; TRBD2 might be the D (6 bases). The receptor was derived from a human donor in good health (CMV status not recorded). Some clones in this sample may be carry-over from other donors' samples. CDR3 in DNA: TGCGCCAGCAGCCAAGGACTAGGAGTAGTAGAGACCCAGTACTTC. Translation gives CASSQGLGVVETQYF.